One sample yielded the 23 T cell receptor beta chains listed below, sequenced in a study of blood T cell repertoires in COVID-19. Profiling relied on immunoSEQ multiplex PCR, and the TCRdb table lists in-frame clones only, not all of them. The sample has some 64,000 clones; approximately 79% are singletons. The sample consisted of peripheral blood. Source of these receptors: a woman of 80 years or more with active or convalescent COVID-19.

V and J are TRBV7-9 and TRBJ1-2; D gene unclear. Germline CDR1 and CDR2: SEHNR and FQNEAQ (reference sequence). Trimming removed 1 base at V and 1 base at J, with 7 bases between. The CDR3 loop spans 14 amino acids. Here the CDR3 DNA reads TGTGCCAGCAGCTTAGACAATTATAACTATGGCTACACCTTC. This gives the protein CASSLDNYNYGYTF.

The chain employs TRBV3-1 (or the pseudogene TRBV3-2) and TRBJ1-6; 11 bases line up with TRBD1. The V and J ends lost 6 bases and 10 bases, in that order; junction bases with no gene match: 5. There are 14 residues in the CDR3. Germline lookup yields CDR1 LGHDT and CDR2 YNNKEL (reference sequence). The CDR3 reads CASRLGQGVSPLHF. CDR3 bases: TGTGCCAGCAGGTTGGGACAGGGGGTATCACCCCTCCACTTT.

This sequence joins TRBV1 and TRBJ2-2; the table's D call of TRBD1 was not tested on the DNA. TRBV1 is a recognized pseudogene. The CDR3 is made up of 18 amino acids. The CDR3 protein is CTSSLSPGHRLNTGELFF. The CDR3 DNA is TGCACCAGCAGCCTTTCACCGGGACACCGCCTGAACACCGGGGAGCTGTTTTTT.

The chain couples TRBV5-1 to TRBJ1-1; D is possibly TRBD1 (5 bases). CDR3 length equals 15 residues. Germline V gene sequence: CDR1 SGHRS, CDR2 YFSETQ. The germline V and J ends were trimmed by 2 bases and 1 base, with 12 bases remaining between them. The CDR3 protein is CASSLFGGKNTEAFF. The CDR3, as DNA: TGCGCCAGCAGCTTATTTGGGGGGAAGAACACTGAAGCTTTCTTT.

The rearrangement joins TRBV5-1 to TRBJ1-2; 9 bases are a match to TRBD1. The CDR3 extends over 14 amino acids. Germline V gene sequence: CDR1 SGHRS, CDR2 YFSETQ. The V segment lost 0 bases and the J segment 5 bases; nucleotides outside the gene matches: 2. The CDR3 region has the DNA TGCGCCAGCAGCTTGGGACAGGGGGAATATGGCTACACCTTC. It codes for CASSLGQGEYGYTF. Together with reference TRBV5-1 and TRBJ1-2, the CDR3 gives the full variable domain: KAGVTQTPRYLIKTRGQQVTLSCSPISGHRSVSWYQQTPGQGLQFLFEYFSETQRNKGNFPGRFSGRQFSNSRSEMNVSTLELGDSALYLCASSLGQGEYGYTFGSGTRLTVV.

DNA for the CDR3: TGTGCCAGTAGTCGTGGACAGGCCCACATGAACACTGAAGCTTTCTTT. Amino acids: CASSRGQAHMNTEAFF. V and J are TRBV19 and TRBJ1-1; 7 nucleotides align to TRBD1. Unmatched junction bases numbered 9, after V lost 5 bases and J lost 0 bases. Germline CDR1 reads LNHDA; CDR2 reads SQIVND (reference sequence). This CDR3 is built from 16 residues. Together with reference TRBV19 and TRBJ1-1, the CDR3 gives the full variable domain: DGGITQSPKYLFRKEGQNVTLSCEQNLNHDAMYWYRQDPGQGLRLIYYSQIVNDFQKGDIAEGYSVSREKKESFPLTVTSAQKNPTAFYLCASSRGQAHMNTEAFFGQGTRLTVV.

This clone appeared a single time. CDR3 DNA: TGTGCCAGCAGCTCGACCGGGGATAGCAATCAGCCCCAGCATTTT. Its protein product is CASSSTGDSNQPQHF. J is TRBJ1-5 and V is TRBV6-6; D is unresolved. CDR1 is MNHNY, CDR2 SVGAGI, per germline (reference sequence). The length of the CDR3 is 15 residues. V lost 6 bases and J lost 0, with 12 bases in between.

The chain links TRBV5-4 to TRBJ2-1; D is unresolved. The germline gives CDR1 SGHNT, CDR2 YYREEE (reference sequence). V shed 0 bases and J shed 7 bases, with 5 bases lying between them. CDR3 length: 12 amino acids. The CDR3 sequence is CASSLERNEQFF. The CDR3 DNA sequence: TGTGCCAGCAGCTTGGAACGGAATGAGCAGTTCTTC.

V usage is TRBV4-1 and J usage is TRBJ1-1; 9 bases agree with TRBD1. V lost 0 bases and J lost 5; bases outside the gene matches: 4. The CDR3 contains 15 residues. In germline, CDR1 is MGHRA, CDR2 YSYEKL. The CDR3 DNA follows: TGCGCCAGCAGCCAAGAGGGACAGGGACGTACTGAAGCTTTCTTT. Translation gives CASSQEGQGRTEAFF.

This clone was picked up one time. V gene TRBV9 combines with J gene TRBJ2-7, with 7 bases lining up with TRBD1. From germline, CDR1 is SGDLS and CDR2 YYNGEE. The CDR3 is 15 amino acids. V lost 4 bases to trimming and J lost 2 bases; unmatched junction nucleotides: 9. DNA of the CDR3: TGTGCCAGCAGCCCCCACGTGACAGGGACCTACGAGCAGTACTTC. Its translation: CASSPHVTGTYEQYF.

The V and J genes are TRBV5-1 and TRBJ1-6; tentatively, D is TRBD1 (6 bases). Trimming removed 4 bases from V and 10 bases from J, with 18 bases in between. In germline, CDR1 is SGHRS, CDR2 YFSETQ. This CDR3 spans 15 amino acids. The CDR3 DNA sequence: TGCGCCAGCAGCGCCGACAGGCCACTTGAATCACCCCTCCACTTT. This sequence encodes CASSADRPLESPLHF.

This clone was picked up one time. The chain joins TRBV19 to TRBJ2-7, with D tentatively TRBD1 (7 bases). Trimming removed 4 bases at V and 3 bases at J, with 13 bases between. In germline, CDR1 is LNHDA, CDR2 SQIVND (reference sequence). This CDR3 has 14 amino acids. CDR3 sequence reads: CASSTRQGGYEQYF. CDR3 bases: TGTGCCAGTAGTACCCGACAGGGAGGCTACGAGCAGTACTTC.

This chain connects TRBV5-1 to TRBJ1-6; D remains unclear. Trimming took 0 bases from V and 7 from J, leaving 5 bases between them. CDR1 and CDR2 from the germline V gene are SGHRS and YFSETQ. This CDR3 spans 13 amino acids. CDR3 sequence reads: CASSLDRNSPLHF. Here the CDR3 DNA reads TGCGCCAGCAGCTTGGACCGGAATTCACCCCTCCACTTT.

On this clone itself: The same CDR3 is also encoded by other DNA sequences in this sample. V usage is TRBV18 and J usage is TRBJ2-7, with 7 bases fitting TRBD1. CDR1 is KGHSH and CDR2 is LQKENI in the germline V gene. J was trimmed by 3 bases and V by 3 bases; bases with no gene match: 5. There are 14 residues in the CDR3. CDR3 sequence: CASSPPGQYYEQYF. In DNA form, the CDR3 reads TGTGCCAGCTCACCTCCGGGACAGTACTACGAGCAGTACTTC.

CDR3 residues: CASSPQPGQPNTEAFF. Here the CDR3 DNA reads TGTGCCAGCTCACCACAGCCGGGACAGCCGAACACTGAAGCTTTCTTT. The J gene is TRBJ1-1, the V gene TRBV18; TRBD1 matches 7 bases. Losses at the gene ends were 1 base for V and 1 base for J; bases not matched to a gene: 6. This CDR3 spans 16 amino acids. From germline, CDR1 is KGHSH and CDR2 LQKENI.

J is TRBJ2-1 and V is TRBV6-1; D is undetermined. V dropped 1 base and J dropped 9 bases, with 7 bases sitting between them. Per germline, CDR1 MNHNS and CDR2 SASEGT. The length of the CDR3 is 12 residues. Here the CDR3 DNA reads TGTGCCAGCAGTGAAGTAAAGAGTGAGCAGTTCTTC. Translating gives CASSEVKSEQFF.

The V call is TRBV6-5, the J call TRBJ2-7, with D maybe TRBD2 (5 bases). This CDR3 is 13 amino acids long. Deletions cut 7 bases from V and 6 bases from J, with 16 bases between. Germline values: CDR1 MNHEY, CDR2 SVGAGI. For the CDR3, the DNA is TGTGCCAGCACCGGAGGATATCTAGGCGAGCAGTACTTC. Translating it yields CASTGGYLGEQYF.

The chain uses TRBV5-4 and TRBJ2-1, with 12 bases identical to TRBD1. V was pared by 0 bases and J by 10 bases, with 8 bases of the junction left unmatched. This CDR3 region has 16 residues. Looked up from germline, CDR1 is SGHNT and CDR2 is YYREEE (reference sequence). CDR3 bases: TGTGCCAGCAGCTTGGGAACCGGGACAGGGGGCGAGGAGCAGTTCTTC. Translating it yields CASSLGTGTGGEEQFF. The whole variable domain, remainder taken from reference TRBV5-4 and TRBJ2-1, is ETGVTQSPTHLIKTRGQQVTLRCSSQSGHNTVSWYQQALGQGPQFIFQYYREEENGRGNFPPRFSGLQFPNYSSELNVNALELDDSALYLCASSLGTGTGGEEQFFGPGTRLTVL.

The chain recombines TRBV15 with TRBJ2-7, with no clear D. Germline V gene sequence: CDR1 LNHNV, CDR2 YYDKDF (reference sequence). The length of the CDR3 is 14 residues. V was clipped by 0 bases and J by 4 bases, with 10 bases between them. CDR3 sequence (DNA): TGTGCCACCAGCAGAGATCTGCAAGCATACGAGCAGTACTTC. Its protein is CATSRDLQAYEQYF.

The CDR3 here is CASSLGRGRTDTQYF. CDR3 DNA: TGTGCCAGCAGCTTGGGGCGGGGGCGCACAGATACGCAGTATTTT. The chain carries TRBV13 and TRBJ2-3; D is perhaps TRBD2 (7 bases). The CDR3 loop spans 15 amino acids. V was shortened by 3 bases and J by 1 base, with 11 bases between the two germline ends. Germline CDR1 reads PRHDT; CDR2 reads FYEKMQ (reference sequence).

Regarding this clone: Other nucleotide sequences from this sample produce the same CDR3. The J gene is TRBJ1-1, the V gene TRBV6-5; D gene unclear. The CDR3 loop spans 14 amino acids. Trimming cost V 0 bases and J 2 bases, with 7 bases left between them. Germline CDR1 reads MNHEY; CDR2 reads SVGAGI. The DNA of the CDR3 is TGTGCCAGCAGTTACTCTGGCGGAAACACTGAAGCTTTCTTT. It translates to CASSYSGGNTEAFF.

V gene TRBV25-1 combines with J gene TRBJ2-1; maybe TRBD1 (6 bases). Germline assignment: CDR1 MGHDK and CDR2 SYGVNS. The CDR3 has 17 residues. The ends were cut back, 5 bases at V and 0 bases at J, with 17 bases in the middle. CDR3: CASSLSGQTSSYNEQFF. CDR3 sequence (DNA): TGTGCCAGCAGTTTATCAGGACAGACAAGCTCCTACAATGAGCAGTTCTTC. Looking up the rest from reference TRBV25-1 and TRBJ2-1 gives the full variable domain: EADIYQTPRYLVIGTGKKITLECSQTMGHDKMYWYQQDPGMELHLIHYSYGVNSTEKGDLSSESTVSRIRTEHFPLTLESARPSHTSQYLCASSLSGQTSSYNEQFFGPGTRLTVL.

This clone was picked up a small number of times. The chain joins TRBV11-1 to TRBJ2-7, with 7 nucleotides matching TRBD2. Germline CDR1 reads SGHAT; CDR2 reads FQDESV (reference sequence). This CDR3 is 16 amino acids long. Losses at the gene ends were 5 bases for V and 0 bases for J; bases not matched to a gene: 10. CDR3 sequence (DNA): TGTGCCAGCAGCCCAAAGCGGGGAAGGAGCTCCTACGAGCAGTACTTC. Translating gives CASSPKRGRSSYEQYF.